The 13 T cell receptor beta chains listed next were all sequenced from one sample in a study of T-cell memory formation after mild COVID-19. TCRdb fed the 5' RACE reads into MiXCR, producing one record per CDR3 protein. Counted here are more than 350,000 distinct CDR3 sequences, approximately 21% occurring once; the ten biggest clones make up around 13%. The sequenced sample was PBMCs or a T cell subset sorted from them (not recorded which). The receptors come from an adult woman who had mild COVID-19 (a few samples of this study predate the infection). Cell type and time point are not known.

The V call is TRBV4-1, the J call TRBJ2-7; 9 nucleotides line up with TRBD1. Trimming removed 0 bases from V and 2 bases from J; junction bases left unmatched: 5. Per the germline V gene, CDR1 is MGHRA and CDR2 is YSYEKL. This CDR3 comprises 16 residues. The CDR3 DNA follows: TGCGCCAGCAGCCAAGACGTGACAGGGGGGACCTACGAGCAGTACTTC. Translated: CASSQDVTGGTYEQYF.

This clonotype was detected a few times. The chain uses TRBV30 and TRBJ2-7, with 8 bases lining up with TRBD1. V shed 2 bases and J 3 bases; nucleotides not matched to a gene: 3. This CDR3 comprises 13 residues. Germline-derived CDR1 and CDR2 are GTSNPN and SVGIG (reference sequence). In nucleotides, the CDR3 is TGTGCCTGGAGTATCGGGACAGGCTACGAGCAGTACTTC. This gives the protein CAWSIGTGYEQYF. The variable domain in full, completed from reference TRBV30 and TRBJ2-7, reads SQTIHQWPATLVQPVGSPLSLECTVEGTSNPNLYWYRQAAGRGLQLLFYSVGIGQISSEVPQNLSASRPQDRQFILSSKKLLLSDSGFYLCAWSIGTGYEQYFGPGTRLTVT.

The chain joins TRBV5-1 to TRBJ2-7, with TRBD1 matching 7 bases. This CDR3 comprises 16 residues. Looked up from germline, CDR1 is SGHRS and CDR2 is YFSETQ. V lost 4 bases and J lost 0; bases outside the gene matches: 10. The DNA of the CDR3 is TGCGCCAGCAGCCCGGGTGGGACAGAGAGCTCCTACGAGCAGTACTTC. Protein sequence: CASSPGGTESSYEQYF.

The chain recombines TRBV7-3 with TRBJ1-2; 10 bases fit TRBD1. The V gene end was trimmed by 5 bases and the J gene end by 3 bases; junction bases not matched to a gene: 3. In germline, CDR1 is SGHTA, CDR2 FQGTGA. The CDR3 has 14 residues. The CDR3 spells CASSQTGGYYGYTF. As DNA, the CDR3 is TGTGCCAGCAGCCAGACAGGGGGCTACTATGGCTACACCTTC.

The rearrangement joins TRBV12-3 or TRBV12-4 to TRBJ2-3, with 11 bases identical to TRBD2. With 6 bases clipped from V and 3 bases from J, the junction kept 5 bases outside the gene matches. This CDR3 spans 15 amino acids. The CDR3 here is CASRIAGGVTDTQYF. The CDR3 DNA reads TGTGCCAGCAGAATAGCGGGAGGGGTAACAGATACGCAGTATTTT.

DNA of the CDR3: TGTGCCAGCAGTTTGGGGGGGTCTGTCACAGATACGCAGTATTTT. Translating it yields CASSLGGSVTDTQYF. This chain uses TRBV12-3 or TRBV12-4 with TRBJ2-3; 7 bases match TRBD2. V gave up 3 bases and J gave up 2 bases; unmatched junction bases: 5. CDR3 length: 15 residues.

CDR3 protein: CAWSLWGSPSGETQYF. Here the CDR3 DNA reads TGTGCCTGGAGTTTATGGGGAAGCCCCTCAGGAGAGACCCAGTACTTC. This chain uses TRBV30 with TRBJ2-5; no reliable D call. Germline CDR1 GTSNPN, CDR2 SVGIG (reference sequence). V dropped 2 bases and J dropped 4 bases, with 20 bases sitting between them. The CDR3 totals 16 residues.

The rearrangement links TRBV13 to TRBJ2-4; no definite D call. With 2 bases removed from V and 0 bases from J, the gap between germline ends came to 11 bases. The CDR3 runs to 16 residues. Germline loops: CDR1 PRHDT, CDR2 FYEKMQ (reference sequence). The CDR3 DNA sequence: TGTGCCAGCAGCTTAAGGGTGGAACTAGCCAAAAACATTCAGTACTTC. Protein product: CASSLRVELAKNIQYF.

The chain joins TRBV12-3 or TRBV12-4 to TRBJ1-4; D is ambiguous. Trimming stripped 3 bases from V and 7 bases from J, with 12 bases between. The CDR3 runs to 14 residues. CDR3 DNA: TGTGCCAGCAGTTTTAGGGCAGGACGTGAAAAACTGTTTTTT. Amino acids: CASSFRAGREKLFF.

This chain uses TRBV7-6 with TRBJ2-7; a possible D gene is TRBD1 (6 bases). Germline V gene sequence: CDR1 SGHVS, CDR2 FNYEAQ. The CDR3 is 17 amino acids. V was cut by 0 bases and J by 0 bases, with 15 bases left in between. The CDR3 nucleotides read TGTGCCAGCAGCTTAGCTCCGTTACAGGGCCTCTCCTACGAGCAGTACTTC. Translation: CASSLAPLQGLSYEQYF.

The chain has TRBV5-1 and TRBJ2-2; 8 bases match TRBD1. V shed 2 bases, J shed 0 bases, and the junction held 12 bases outside the gene matches. Per germline, CDR1 SGHRS and CDR2 YFSETQ. The CDR3 extends over 19 amino acids. The chain's CDR3 is CASSFGSQGASANTGELFF. The CDR3 nucleotides read TGCGCCAGCAGCTTCGGGAGTCAGGGGGCCAGCGCGAACACCGGGGAGCTGTTTTTT.

The V gene is TRBV18, the J gene TRBJ2-7; possible D gene TRBD2, 6 bases. The CDR3 sequence is 16 residues long. Germline V gives CDR1 KGHSH, CDR2 LQKENI. V was shortened by 3 bases and J by 2 bases, with 17 bases between the two germline ends. CDR3 bases: TGTGCCAGCTCACCCATCCCCGGGAGAGGCACCTACGAGCAGTACTTC. As protein: CASSPIPGRGTYEQYF. Variable domain in full (rest from reference TRBV18 and TRBJ2-7): NAGVMQNPRHLVRRRGQEARLRCSPMKGHSHVYWYRQLPEEGLKFMVYLQKENIIDESGMPKERFSAEFPKEGPSILRIQQVVRGDSAAYFCASSPIPGRGTYEQYFGPGTRLTVT.

This clonotype appeared a few times. V and J are TRBV25-1 and TRBJ1-1, with no clear D. The CDR3 consists of 13 residues. In germline, CDR1 is MGHDK, CDR2 SYGVNS. V lost 3 bases to trimming and J lost 3 bases, with 8 bases between them. CDR3 region: CASSDHEDTEAFF. The CDR3 region has the DNA TGTGCCAGCAGTGACCACGAAGACACTGAAGCTTTCTTT.